The 19 T cell receptor beta chains in this list originate from one sample, sequenced in a study of cytomegalovirus exposure and HLA in healthy donors. Amplification used 60 Vbeta primers and 13 Jbeta primers. Assay: immunoSEQ multiplex PCR; the TCRdb copy retains only in-frame clones and omits some. Of 130,000 or so clones in the sample, approximately 84% were seen once. The sequenced material came from PBMCs. These receptors came from a woman in her forties in good health and CMV-seronegative.

This chain uses TRBV7-8 with TRBJ2-7, with D possibly being TRBD2 (5 bases). The CDR3 runs to 15 residues. Looked up from germline, CDR1 is SGHVS and CDR2 is FQNEAQ. The V and J ends lost 7 bases and 3 bases respectively, with 19 bases between them. CDR3 nucleotides: TGTGCCAGCACTTTTACTAGAAAACTATTCTACGAGCAGTACTTC. It codes for CASTFTRKLFYEQYF.

The V and J genes are TRBV5-4 and TRBJ2-2; the match to TRBD2 covers 9 bases. The ends lost 4 bases at V and 4 bases at J; junction bases unmatched: 11. The CDR3 is 17 amino acids. Germline CDR1 is SGHNT and CDR2 is YYREEE (reference sequence). CDR3 in amino acids: CASSPGGVAGVTGELFF. The CDR3 coding sequence is TGTGCCAGCAGCCCGGGCGGAGTAGCGGGAGTCACCGGGGAGCTGTTTTTT.

The chain joins TRBV6-1 to TRBJ2-1, with 10 bases identical to TRBD1. The ends lost 6 bases at V and 6 bases at J; junction bases unmatched: 8. The CDR3 sequence is 15 residues long. CDR1 MNHNS and CDR2 SASEGT come from the germline V gene. This chain's CDR3 is CASRVDRGQGNEQFF. CDR3 DNA sequence: TGTGCCAGCAGGGTCGACAGGGGGCAGGGCAATGAGCAGTTCTTC.

DNA of the CDR3: TGCGCCAGCAGGGTTTCGGGGAACTCCTACAATGAGCAGTTCTTC. It encodes CASRVSGNSYNEQFF. V usage is TRBV5-1 and J usage is TRBJ2-1, with D possibly matching TRBD2 (5 bases). This CDR3 comprises 15 residues. Per the germline V gene, CDR1 is SGHRS and CDR2 is YFSETQ. Trimming stripped 5 bases from V and 0 bases from J, with 12 bases between.

The gene calls are TRBV6-5 and TRBJ1-5, with D perhaps matching TRBD1 (6 bases). The V end was cut by 5 bases, the J end by 0 bases, with 11 bases between. The CDR3 sequence is 15 residues long. Looked up from germline, CDR1 is MNHEY and CDR2 is SVGAGI. CDR3 sequence reads: CASSRTVHSNQPQHF. Here the CDR3 DNA reads TGTGCCAGCAGTCGGACAGTTCATAGCAATCAGCCCCAGCATTTT.

CDR3 nucleotide sequence: TGTGCCAGCAGCTTACTGGAGGGGCAAGATACGCAGTATTTT. Translating gives CASSLLEGQDTQYF. V is TRBV7-3 and J is TRBJ2-3; a possible D gene is TRBD2 (6 bases). The V and J ends lost 2 bases and 5 bases respectively, with 11 bases between them. Looked up from germline, CDR1 is SGHTA and CDR2 is FQGTGA. The CDR3 totals 14 residues. Full variable domain (remainder filled in from reference TRBV7-3 and TRBJ2-3): GAGVSQTPSNKVTEKGKYVELRCDPISGHTALYWYRQSLGQGPEFLIYFQGTGAADDSGLPNDRFFAVRPEGSVSTLKIQRTERGDSAVYLCASSLLEGQDTQYFGPGTRLTVL.

This clone was detected a few times. The chain joins TRBV10-3 to TRBJ2-7; 7 nucleotides match TRBD1. CDR3 length equals 17 residues. With V trimmed by 0 bases and J by 0 bases, 8 bases remained unmatched. The germline V gene has CDR1 ENHRY and CDR2 SYGVKD. The CDR3 loop is CAISESLTGDNSYEQYF. CDR3 bases: TGTGCCATCAGTGAGTCTTTAACAGGGGACAACTCCTACGAGCAGTACTTC.

The genes are TRBV7-9 and TRBJ2-7, with 7 bases aligning to TRBD2. The junction had 8 bases not matched to a gene; V was cut back by 1 base and J by 2 bases. This CDR3 is built from 16 residues. CDR1 and CDR2 from the germline V gene are SEHNR and FQNEAQ (reference sequence). CDR3 protein: CASSLEIGRLTYEQYF. CDR3 DNA: TGTGCCAGCAGCTTAGAAATCGGGAGGCTAACCTACGAGCAGTACTTC.

This clone was observed once. V gene TRBV19 combines with J gene TRBJ1-4, with TRBD1 matching over 8 bases. This CDR3 spans 14 amino acids. The germline V gene encodes CDR1 LNHDA and CDR2 SQIVND (reference sequence). J lost 4 bases, V lost 7 bases, and 5 bases had no gene match. The DNA of the CDR3 is TGTGCCAGTATGTGGACAGGGAATAATGAAAAACTGTTTTTT. This encodes CASMWTGNNEKLFF.

CDR3 coding DNA: TGTGCCAGCAGCTTAGGCGGTTGGCTGAACACTGAAGCTTTCTTT. It is translated as CASSLGGWLNTEAFF. The chain recombines TRBV7-2 with TRBJ1-1; D remains unclear. V gave up 1 base and J gave up 0 bases, with 9 bases separating them. The CDR3 totals 15 residues. The V gene's germline CDR1 is SGHTA and CDR2 FQGNSA.

This chain joins TRBV2 and TRBJ1-6; D is unclear. Germline CDR1 and CDR2: SNHLY and FYNNEI. The CDR3 is 13 amino acids. The V gene lost 7 bases and the J gene lost 7 bases, with 11 bases spanning the gap. The CDR3 region is CASTTDRNSPLHF. The CDR3 nucleotides are TGTGCCAGCACCACCGATCGGAATTCACCCCTCCACTTT.

This clone was recorded a few times. In nucleotides, the CDR3 is TGCGCCAGCAGCCAAGTCTCAGGGCCCTTGTACGAGCAGTACTTC. Protein sequence: CASSQVSGPLYEQYF. The chain couples TRBV4-3 to TRBJ2-7, with a weak D call TRBD1 (5 bases). Germline assignment: CDR1 LGHNA and CDR2 YSLEER. The CDR3 has 15 amino acids. Trimming cost V 1 base and J 4 bases, with 14 bases left between them.

The rearrangement links TRBV2 to TRBJ2-5; TRBD1 might be the D (6 bases). Germline V gene lookup returns CDR1 SNHLY and CDR2 FYNNEI. With 5 bases removed from V and 3 bases from J, the gap between germline ends came to 10 bases. The CDR3 sequence is 13 residues long. CDR3 DNA sequence: TGTGCCAGCAGTAATACAGGGAAAGAGACCCAGTACTTC. The encoded protein is CASSNTGKETQYF.

For this clone: At one boundary the junction diverges from the germline segment, which might be a read error. This sequence joins TRBV15 and TRBJ2-1; weak D call: TRBD2 (5 bases). In germline, CDR1 is LNHNV, CDR2 YYDKDF (reference sequence). The CDR3 sequence is 13 residues long. The CDR3 sequence is CATSRERMRVGLF. The CDR3 nucleotides are TGTGCCACCAGCAGAGAGAGAATGAGGGTCGGGCTCTTC.

The chain joins TRBV4-2 to TRBJ2-7, with 12 bases that match TRBD1. Germline trimming cut 1 base from V and 6 bases from J; bases unmatched to any gene: 4. Germline V gene sequence: CDR1 LGHNA, CDR2 YNFKEQ. The CDR3 has 15 residues. CDR3 nucleotide sequence: TGTGCCAGCAGCCAAGCGGGACAGGGGGCGTTCGAGCAGTACTTC. Translation: CASSQAGQGAFEQYF.

Remarks on this clone: The conserved closing phenylalanine or tryptophan is absent in this CDR3, likely reflecting a read error. The rearrangement joins TRBV7-3 to TRBJ1-2, with 7 positions matching TRBD1. Germline assignment: CDR1 SGHTA and CDR2 FQGTGA. Trimming removed 5 bases from V and 2 bases from J; junction bases left unmatched: 5. The CDR3 is made up of 14 amino acids. The CDR3 DNA sequence: TGTGCCAGCAGCCCGGACAGGCGCAACTATGGCTACACCCTC. This gives the protein CASSPDRRNYGYTL.

The gene calls are TRBV27 and TRBJ2-7; 7 positions match TRBD2. Trimming took 8 bases from V and 2 from J; bases not matched to a gene: 9. Germline CDR1 reads MNHEY; CDR2 reads SMNVEV (reference sequence). The CDR3 spans 14 residues. CDR3 region: CASGRAEGTYEQYF. DNA for the CDR3: TGTGCCAGCGGGAGGGCCGAAGGAACCTACGAGCAGTACTTC.

This chain uses TRBV5-6 with TRBJ2-7; 9 bases agree with TRBD1. J was trimmed by 3 bases and V by 4 bases; bases with no gene match: 8. This CDR3 region has 15 residues. Germline V gene lookup returns CDR1 SGHDT and CDR2 YYEEEE. CDR3: CASSPGQGFGYEQYF. The DNA for the CDR3 is TGTGCCAGCAGCCCGGGACAGGGATTCGGCTACGAGCAGTACTTC.

This clone was counted a single time. This sequence joins TRBV27 and TRBJ2-1, with D possibly TRBD1 on 5 matching bases. The CDR3 length is 14 residues. Germline CDR1 MNHEY, CDR2 SMNVEV (reference sequence). V gave up 3 bases and J gave up 6 bases, with 12 bases separating them. The CDR3 sequence: CASSFPGKANEQFF. The DNA for the CDR3 is TGTGCCAGCAGTTTCCCAGGGAAGGCCAATGAGCAGTTCTTC.